Presented here are 17 T cell receptor beta chains from one specimen sequenced in a study of cytotoxic CD8 clonotypes in ibrutinib-treated CLL. Data came from immunoSEQ multiplex PCR; TCRdb stores just in-frame clones and leaves some out. Among 190,000 or so clones listed, around three quarters were seen once. The sequencing used PBMCs, collected after 24 months of ibrutinib treatment. These receptors all come from a human donor with chronic lymphocytic leukemia.

With regard to this clone: The same CDR3 can be traced to other DNA sequences in this sample. The V and J genes are TRBV6-5 and TRBJ2-7; D is uncertain. The CDR3 is made up of 13 amino acids. The V gene's germline CDR1 is MNHEY and CDR2 SVGAGI. V was cut by 6 bases and J by 2 bases, with 11 bases left in between. DNA for the CDR3: TGTGCCAGCAGGGGTGGCGGAACCTACGAGCAGTACTTC. It encodes CASRGGGTYEQYF.

This clone has more than one count but fewer than ten. The chain joins TRBV7-9 to TRBJ2-3; no definite D call. The CDR3 loop spans 13 amino acids. Deletions cut 1 base from V and 5 bases from J, with 7 bases between. Germline V CDR1 and CDR2: SEHNR, FQNEAQ (reference sequence). CDR3 DNA: TGTGCCAGCAGCTTAGTTGCAGGAGATACGCAGTATTTT. This gives the protein CASSLVAGDTQYF.

This clone has more than one count but fewer than ten. The genes are TRBV27 and TRBJ1-5; 9 nucleotides line up with TRBD1. After removal of 6 bases from V and 4 bases from J, the junction contained 10 bases not matched to a gene. This CDR3 has 16 amino acids. CDR1 MNHEY and CDR2 SMNVEV come from the germline V gene (reference sequence). CDR3: CASSPITGQGNQPQHF. In DNA, the CDR3 is TGTGCCAGCAGCCCGATTACGGGACAGGGTAATCAGCCCCAGCATTTT.

The chain couples TRBV30 to TRBJ2-1; TRBD2 matches at 7 bases. Looked up from germline, CDR1 is GTSNPN and CDR2 is SVGIG (reference sequence). Losses at the gene ends were 4 bases for V and 8 bases for J; bases not matched to a gene: 8. The CDR3 is made up of 13 amino acids. The DNA for the CDR3 is TGTGCCTGGACGAATGGACTAGTCCATGAGCAGTTCTTC. This codes for CAWTNGLVHEQFF.

The chain recombines TRBV19 with TRBJ2-1; D is undetermined. V gave up 4 bases and J gave up 2 bases, with 15 bases separating them. The CDR3 sequence is 16 residues long. In germline, CDR1 is LNHDA, CDR2 SQIVND (reference sequence). As DNA, the CDR3 is TGTGCCAGTAGTACCCGACTTAGTGAACCCTACAATGAGCAGTTCTTC. It yields the protein CASSTRLSEPYNEQFF.

This chain links TRBV5-1 with TRBJ1-2; D is undetermined. Germline lookup yields CDR1 SGHRS and CDR2 YFSETQ. V was shortened by 4 bases and J by 6 bases, with 19 bases between the two germline ends. CDR3 length: 15 amino acids. CDR3 bases: TGCGCCAGCAGCAGCAAGACCCCGGCTCTCCATGGCTACACCTTC. Its translation is CASSSKTPALHGYTF.

The gene calls are TRBV10-2 and TRBJ2-5; tentative D call: TRBD2 (5 bases). From germline, CDR1 is WSHSY and CDR2 SAAADI. The ends were cut back, 0 bases at V and 10 bases at J, with 9 bases in the middle. The CDR3 is 12 amino acids. This chain's CDR3 is CASSESKLDQYF. The CDR3 nucleotides read TGCGCCAGCAGTGAGTCAAAACTAGACCAGTACTTC.

This sequence joins TRBV11-2 and TRBJ2-1, with 7 bases lining up with TRBD1. Per the germline V gene, CDR1 is SGHAT and CDR2 is FQNNGV. The CDR3 is made up of 14 amino acids. J gave up 2 bases and V 6 bases, and 4 bases lay outside the gene matches. This CDR3 reads CASSLQGPYNEQFF. In DNA, the CDR3 is TGTGCCAGCAGTTTACAGGGGCCCTACAATGAGCAGTTCTTC.

The chain is built from TRBV4-1 and TRBJ1-5; the match to TRBD1 covers 8 bases. There are 12 residues in the CDR3. Germline V lookup: CDR1 MGHRA, CDR2 YSYEKL. Trimming cost V 2 bases and J 10 bases; bases outside gene matches: 1. CDR3: CASSQTGGPQHF. The CDR3 region has the DNA TGCGCCAGCAGCCAAACAGGGGGTCCCCAGCATTTT.

In its sample, this clone was seen a few times. V is TRBV4-1 and J is TRBJ2-1; no clear D gene. The CDR3 spans 14 residues. Trimming took 2 bases from V and 5 from J, leaving 10 bases between them. CDR1 and CDR2 (germline): MGHRA, YSYEKL. CDR3 sequence: CASSQLTSNNEQFF. The CDR3 nucleotides are TGCGCCAGCAGCCAACTAACCTCGAACAATGAGCAGTTCTTC.

This rearrangement joins TRBV28 to TRBJ1-5; no clear D gene. This CDR3 is built from 13 residues. Trimming left V 3 bases short and J 7 bases short, with 10 bases between. The germline V gene has CDR1 MDHEN and CDR2 SYDVKM. CDR3 residues: CASSLLGIQPQHF. The CDR3 region has the DNA TGTGCCAGCAGTTTGTTGGGGATCCAGCCCCAGCATTTT.

The chain is built from TRBV6-1 and TRBJ1-5; TRBD1 matches at 7 bases. Germline-derived CDR1 and CDR2 are MNHNS and SASEGT. V shed 5 bases, J shed 11 bases, and the junction held 9 bases outside the gene matches. The CDR3 runs 13 residues. The CDR3 here is CASSTRQGGSQHF. The CDR3 nucleotides read TGTGCCAGCAGTACGCGACAGGGCGGGTCCCAGCATTTT.

Only a few counts were recorded for this clone. The genes are TRBV19 and TRBJ1-1; D unresolved. The V and J ends lost 5 bases and 3 bases respectively, with 19 bases between them. This CDR3 has 16 residues. In germline, CDR1 is LNHDA, CDR2 SQIVND (reference sequence). The CDR3 is CASSDGSPVSDTEAFF. CDR3 DNA: TGTGCCAGTAGTGACGGTTCGCCGGTCTCGGACACTGAAGCTTTCTTT.

In its sample, this clone was seen once. The gene calls are TRBV5-1 and TRBJ2-7, with a weak D call TRBD2 (5 bases). This CDR3 has 13 residues. Trimming took 4 bases from V and 6 from J, leaving 14 bases between them. Germline V gene sequence: CDR1 SGHRS, CDR2 YFSETQ. The CDR3 here is CASSQETISEQYF. The CDR3, as DNA: TGCGCCAGCAGCCAAGAGACTATTTCCGAGCAGTACTTC.

The CDR3 nucleotides are TGTGCCAGCAGTTTCCACCCCACAGGGGTGATTACTGAAGCTTTCTTT. It is translated as CASSFHPTGVITEAFF. The chain links TRBV6-5 to TRBJ1-1; 7 bases fit TRBD1. The CDR3 is 16 amino acids. V lost 4 bases to trimming and J lost 5 bases; unmatched junction nucleotides: 13. Germline assignment: CDR1 MNHEY and CDR2 SVGAGI.

This sequence joins TRBV11-2 and TRBJ2-2; perhaps D is TRBD1 or TRBD2 (5 bases each). Germline CDR1 and CDR2: SGHAT and FQNNGV. The CDR3 spans 15 residues. Trimming cost V 1 base and J 4 bases, with 10 bases left between them. For the CDR3, the DNA is TGTGCCAGCAGCTTAGTGGGGGTGGGCACCGGGGAGCTGTTTTTT. Amino acids: CASSLVGVGTGELFF.

The chain recombines TRBV29-1 with TRBJ2-7; possible D gene TRBD1, 6 bases. From germline, CDR1 is SQVTM and CDR2 ANQGSEA. The ends were cut back, 6 bases at V and 3 bases at J, with 12 bases in the middle. This CDR3 region has 12 residues. This chain's CDR3 is CSVKLGGYEQYF. Here the CDR3 DNA reads TGCAGCGTGAAACTAGGGGGCTACGAGCAGTACTTC.